A single sample gave rise to the 2 T cell receptor beta chains below, sequenced in a study of shared clonotypes between healthy human individuals. Clones were read by immunoSEQ multiplex PCR, and TCRdb kept only the in-frame ones, dropping some. The profile shows some 2.3 million clones, 90% to 95% of them singletons. Sequencing was performed on naive CD4+ T cells from PBMCs. The subset here: CD45RA+ positively selected. These receptors were collected from a man younger than 35 in good health. Some clones in this sample may be carry-over from other donors' samples.

The chain joins TRBV27 to TRBJ2-5, with D perhaps TRBD1 or TRBD2 (5 bases each). Germline V gives CDR1 MNHEY, CDR2 SMNVEV (reference sequence). V was clipped by 4 bases and J by 5 bases, with 17 bases between them. This CDR3 region has 15 residues. The CDR3: CASSSTGTYRETQYF. CDR3 coding DNA: TGTGCCAGCAGTTCGACCGGGACCTATCGGGAGACCCAGTACTTC.

This clone has just one count. The genes are TRBV14 and TRBJ2-3; D is unresolved. Trimming took off 3 bases at V and 4 bases at J, with 5 bases between the two ends. Per germline, CDR1 SGHDN and CDR2 FVKESK. This CDR3 comprises 12 residues. The CDR3 DNA reads TGTGCCAGCAGCCATGAGGCAGATACGCAGTATTTT. It codes for CASSHEADTQYF.